Given below is one T cell receptor beta chain in context. Its antigen is not known. The V and J ends lost 4 bases and 1 base respectively, with 8 bases between them. This CDR3 comprises 13 residues. Germline assignment: CDR1 MDHEN and CDR2 SYDVKM. The authors distributed each subset's genomic DNA evenly over several immunoSEQ plates. The table came from immunoSEQ multiplex PCR; TCRdb's copy has only in-frame clones and leaves some out. This sample has roughly 650,000 clones, with about 96% found just once. The data were taken from a study of shared clonotypes between healthy human individuals. Study results and caveats: Rarefaction indicated that sorted-subset sequencing remained incomplete although depth was large. Shared across a few donors were 5% to 6% of the naive CD4 clonotypes.

The donors were all Caucasian adults (living in Nashville, Tennessee). The receptor was isolated from a woman aged 25 to 39 in good health. Sequencing used naive CD4+ T cells sorted from blood. The subset here: CD45RA+ positively selected. The chain combines TRBV28 with TRBJ2-7; no firm D call. The CDR3 spells CASSSDFSYEQYF. In nucleotides, the CDR3 is TGTGCCAGCAGTTCCGATTTTTCCTACGAGCAGTACTTC.